This T cell receptor (beta chain) was sequenced for a study of T-cell memory formation after mild COVID-19. Across the study: For the most part, TCR clusters were specific to one donor. Notes on the study in general: The authors did not confirm SARS-CoV-2 specificity of second-wave clones peaking day 37. The study found contracting CD4+ clones mainly in CM and EM and contracting CD8+ clones in EMRA.

The ends were cut back, 0 bases at V and 2 bases at J, with 12 bases in the middle. Germline lookup yields CDR1 SQVTM and CDR2 ANQGSEA. The CDR3 has 15 residues. TCRdb processed the 5' RACE reads anew with MiXCR; each CDR3 protein has one entry. The table shows about 170,000 distinct CDR3 sequences, with 10% to 15% occurring only once. This clonotype has more than one count but fewer than ten. What it binds is unknown. The source material was PBMCs or a T cell subset sorted from them (not recorded which). V and J are TRBV29-1 and TRBJ2-3, with D unresolved. The sequence was obtained from a man aged 18 to 35 who had mild COVID-19 (a few samples of this study predate the infection). Cell type and time point are not known. The CDR3 sequence is CSVEERPNPTDTQYF. In DNA form, the CDR3 reads TGCAGCGTTGAAGAACGTCCGAACCCCACAGATACGCAGTATTTT.